This T cell receptor beta chain was obtained from a study of CD8 T cells in ankylosing spondylitis. This clonotype was seen a handful of times. Its matching antigen is unknown. Study-wide results and caveats: Disease-associated clonotypes exhibited CD8+ identity and were relatively infrequent in peripheral blood. Seemingly distinctive of ankylosing spondylitis blood was a TCR beta motif formed by eight highly homologous variants. The clones that were linked to disease were reported to be significantly enriched in matched synovial fluid samples from ankylosing spondylitis patients.

TCRdb ran MiXCR on the 5' RACE reads and lists one entry per CDR3 protein. The data contain approximately 300,000 distinct CDR3 sequences, roughly 8% of them singletons. Sequenced input: blood, either unsorted or a sorted T cell fraction (not recorded which). This receptor was taken from a male donor with ankylosing spondylitis.

The CDR3 region has the DNA TGTGCCACCAGTGCAACCAGGCCGAACACCGGGGAGCTGTTTTTT. The encoded protein is CATSATRPNTGELFF. V usage is TRBV24-1 and J usage is TRBJ2-2; D unresolved. Trimming left V 5 bases short and J 0 bases short, with 9 bases between. CDR1 is KGHDR, CDR2 SFDVKD, per germline. The CDR3 covers 15 residues.